Detailed here is one TCR beta chain. Study processing details: Estimation of nucleated cell counts relied on the amplification of reference gene primers. Sequencing was performed with immunoSEQ multiplex PCR; in TCRdb, only in-frame clones are kept and a portion is missing. V and J calls plus clone size are reproduced from that table; the DNA served to infer D and trimming. The sample consists of 350,000 to 400,000 clones, roughly 90% of them appearing once. The CDR3 loop spans 14 amino acids. Germline CDR1 reads SQVTM; CDR2 reads ANQGSEA. The data were obtained in a study of blood T cell repertoires in COVID-19. Study context: Material from acute and convalescent COVID-19 was sourced from the United States, Italy and Spain. PBMCs, B-cell-depleted T cells, or T cells provided the cDNA or gDNA that made up the material.

The Seattle patients joined while their infection was active and were tracked longitudinally afterward. This rearrangement joins TRBV29-1 to TRBJ2-3; weak D call: TRBD2 (7 bases). This clonotype was sampled from a woman in her 30s with COVID-19, enrolled during active disease. The sample consisted of peripheral blood. CDR3 coding DNA: TGCGCACTTGGGGGGGGACAACAGGGAGATACGCAGTATTTT. Protein sequence: CALGGGQQGDTQYF.